This TCR beta chain is from a study of cytomegalovirus exposure and HLA in healthy donors (TCRdb year 2017). About the investigation overall: In an earlier analysis of roughly 500 of the donors, 276 Gb of sequence data and 120 million or so unique TCR beta sequences from about 190 million T cells were reported. The study used immunosequencing to profile the T cell repertoires of 670 or so subjects and linked those repertoires to cytomegalovirus serostatus. A later genetic analysis used genome-wide SNP genotypes for about three fifths of the 666 donors, treating that subset as a discovery cohort. Both class I and class II loci were covered by HLA typing, at four-digit resolution. The number of donors typed differed by locus, with about 629-630 for A, B, C, DRB1 and DQB1, 522 for DQA1, approximately 570 for DPA1, and around 430 for DPB1. A separate validation cohort of over a hundred different subjects was used in addition to the roughly 640-subject first cohort. Of the approximately 400 genotyped donors, approximately 83% fell in the genetic ancestry cluster associated with self-reported Caucasian donors. The study was designed to test whether signatures of past pathogen exposure could be identified by cataloging public T cell receptors. To decide whether each TCR beta V gene segment behaved as functional or pseudogenic, an earlier analysis of 587 of the donors relied on high-throughput TCR beta sequencing. Donor age, sex, ethnicity and CMV serostatus were compiled alongside the repertoire data. About 280 gigabases of sequencing data and 70 million to 95 million unique TCR sequences made up an early release that covered over 550 HLA-typed donors. Every repertoire in the discovery cohort had been generated on one and the same sequencing platform. In the later analysis, no new phenotypic data were used to find candidate immune exposures; instead, reliance was placed on TCR beta sequences and their occurrence across donors. Among some 410 genotyped donors of the cohort, an average of around 240,000 unique TCR beta nucleotide sequences were sequenced per donor, about a sixth of them non-productive. In a later analysis, previously published TCR beta repertoires from more than 500 donors were re-analyzed and high-resolution HLA genotyping was added so that TCR occurrence patterns could be studied. Roughly 5 DR-DQ haplotypes were treated as single units for association and clustering because of strong linkage in the cohort. To predict cytomegalovirus infection status, the study combined high-throughput TCR immunosequencing, statistical association of individual TCRs with disease status, and machine learning. Beyond this particular receptor, the publication reports: Strong co-occurrence of HLA alleles, especially DR and DQ, made assigning TCR associations to individual alleles difficult. A further reported finding was that TCR beta sequences accurately predicted the HLA-A and HLA-B alleles for most subjects in the first cohort. In a later genetic analysis, a missense DCLRE1C variant was associated with V-gene and J-gene trimming of TCR beta chains, and the association was replicated in an independent cohort. For the cohort, immune exposure information was limited to CMV serostatus. The study listed 150 to 200 TCR beta chains as associated with cytomegalovirus. The cohort was sequenced for TCR beta chains only, and without alpha or paired-chain data the features that could be detected were limited. A cluster of highly shared sequence variants was judged likely to be a technical artifact of the sequencing pipeline. A later analysis found that HLA-associated TCR beta chains were more clonally expanded and had lower generation probabilities than equally common non-associated chains. While some public TCRs were present in many individuals, most TCR sequences turned up only very rarely across donors. Linkage disequilibrium might explain the correlated functional status among segregating V segments, but an unknown experimental factor could not be excluded. In a later analysis, some 17,000 TCR beta sequences were associated with specific HLA alleles at a false discovery rate of 0.05. Because some donors lacked HLA typing at each locus, the association tests relied only on the typed subset. Because the 87-base-pair reads could not distinguish some IMGT-functional V segments, including TRBV6-2 and TRBV6-3, those segments were excluded. Sequencing depth was assumed to be roughly uniform across donors in the presence/absence analyses, though that assumption may not hold. According to a later analysis, parvovirus B19, influenza, CMV and Epstein-Barr virus appeared linked to several top co-occurrence clusters. Three of the identified cytomegalovirus-associated TCR beta chains were confirmed in vitro to be specific for cytomegalovirus antigens. Compared with the approximately 670-donor mean, donors in an Asian-associated ancestry cluster had fewer N-insertions in productive TCRs, according to a later genetic analysis. In a later analysis, most CMV-associated TCR beta chains were found to appear HLA-restricted, with HLA associations seemingly driven largely by CMV exposure. Over 15 rarely observed V segments, including chromosome 9 orphons, were excluded from the earlier analysis of about 500 of the donors because counts were too low. An earlier analysis of around 540 of the donors showed that most TCR beta V segments appeared in productive rearrangements either about 87% or about 30% of the time, which broadly matched IMGT annotations. According to a later analysis, TCR association rates differed among HLA loci, with DRB1 alleles showing the most associated TCRs and HLA-C alleles showing the fewest. Cytomegalovirus status was reported to be diagnosed by the classifier with high specificity and sensitivity in both the original and validation cohorts. According to the authors, the approach could potentially be generalized to other disease states and immunological phenotypes.

The library was produced with the immunoSEQ multiplex PCR assay. For the multiplex PCR, a mixture combining 60 forward primers for TCR Vbeta segments and 13 reverse primers for TCR Jbeta segments was used. The CDR3 region of rearranged TCR beta genes was amplified from genomic DNA with a multiplex PCR assay. The amplified TCR beta libraries were sequenced on the Illumina HiSeq System as 87-base-pair reads. The source study handled its data this way. Across the 700 or so repertoires, a later analysis counted some 80 million unique TCR beta chains, about 10 million of which were shared by at least two donors. A nearest-neighbor algorithm error-corrected the raw reads and collapsed the reads into unique sequences, merging closely related sequences to remove PCR and sequencing errors. Alignment of CDR3 sequences to IMGT reference sequences was used to assign V, D and J gene segments. For a sequence to be retained, a match of at least six nucleotides to both a V gene segment and a J gene segment was required. A rearrangement was called productive if the CDR3 had no stop codons and remained in frame with V and J, and every other rearrangement was called non-productive. Following IMGT convention, CDR3 was defined as the stretch from the second conserved V-encoded cysteine to the conserved J-encoded phenylalanine. The earlier analysis of some 550 of the donors excluded any sequence lacking an unambiguous match to a single V gene segment. In an earlier analysis of roughly 600 of the donors, a V segment was called functional when productive rearrangements were above 56.7%, and segregating when the standard deviation between donors exceeded 5%. A statistical classification framework was built to diagnose cytomegalovirus status from the catalog of TCR beta chain sequences. V and J gene assignment, in a later analysis, came from comparing TCR nucleotide sequences with IMGT/GENE-DB human TR gene sequences. In a later analysis, CDR3 sequences and most-parsimonious VDJ recombination scenarios were assigned using the TCRdist pipeline. In a later analysis, each TCR beta chain was defined by its CDR3 amino acid sequence together with its V-gene family, and reads without a unique V-gene family were excluded. To address suspected cross-contamination and a sequencing artifact, a later analysis removed around 600 highly shared, low-generation-probability nucleotide sequences. In a later analysis, a clonal expansion index was calculated for each public chain from normalized within-repertoire ranks of inferred template counts. Generation probabilities in a later analysis came from a VDJ recombination model fitted to out-of-frame rearrangements, and those results were checked against IGoR. In a later analysis, hypergeometric tests were used to score TCR-TCR, TCR-HLA and TCR-CMV co-occurrence, with a repertoire-size bias correction applied to TCR pairs. False discovery rates were estimated in a later analysis by permuting HLA or CMV assignments 20 times. In a later analysis, co-occurring TCRs were grouped using DBSCAN, with TCRdist sequence similarity added in when clustering inside HLA-allele-positive subsets. Repertoires with fewer than 30,000 or more than 120,000 public chains were left out of co-occurrence clustering, as were five repertoires with anomalous nucleotide sharing. TCRdb re-hosts the immuneACCESS table, in-frame sequences only. Its copies lack some clones; in the studies checked, an unresolved V gene accounts for under half of them, and the cause for the rest is not known. V, J and clone size reflect that table, while D and trimming were determined from the DNA. The sample data list roughly 83,000 clones, and 70% to 75% of these were observed just once. The ten largest clones capture more than 3.5% of the sample.

Taken from cysteine to phenylalanine, the CDR3 has 16 residues. Only the CDR3 DNA stays, 48 bases, in frame from base 1. The CDR1 and CDR2 encoded by the germline V gene are MGHRA and YSYEKL. Compared with germline, V lacks 1 base and J lacks 5 bases; bases without a gene match: 8. The cohort was made up of roughly 670 healthy bone marrow donors. At the time of sampling, all cohort members were nominally healthy, though unrecorded immune exposures were likely present. The donor was CMV seronegative and belonged to the group of 352 seronegative cohort members. A peripheral blood sample was collected from each donor, and TCR beta sequencing was performed on peripheral blood mononuclear cells. The Qiagen DNeasy Blood Extraction Kit was used to extract genomic DNA from the blood cell samples. On this clone: Its recognized antigen is unknown. No much larger clone exists at a distance of one base, and base qualities are not known.

This sequence was found in a man aged 55-75 years in good health and CMV-seronegative. The chain uses TRBV4-1 and TRBJ2-5; 9 of the junction bases match TRBD1. The specimen was PBMCs. CDR3 reads: CASSQVPTGGSETQYF. The sequenced DNA: TGCGCCAGCAGCCAAGTGCCGACAGGGGGTAGTGAGACCCAGTACTTC.